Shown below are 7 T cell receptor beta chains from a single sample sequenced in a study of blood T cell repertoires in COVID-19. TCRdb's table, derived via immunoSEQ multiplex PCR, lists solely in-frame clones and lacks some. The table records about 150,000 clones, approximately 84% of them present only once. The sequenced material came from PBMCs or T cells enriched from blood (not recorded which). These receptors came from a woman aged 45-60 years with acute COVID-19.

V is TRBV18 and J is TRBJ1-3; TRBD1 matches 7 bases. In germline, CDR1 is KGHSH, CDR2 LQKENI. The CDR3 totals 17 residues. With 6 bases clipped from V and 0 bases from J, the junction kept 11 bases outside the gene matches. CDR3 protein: CASSTQTGLLSGNTIYF. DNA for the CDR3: TGTGCCAGCTCTACCCAGACAGGGCTCCTCTCTGGAAACACCATATATTTT.

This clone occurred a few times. The CDR3 DNA reads TGTGCCAGCAGCAGGGGAAACAGGGCCGGCGGGGAGCTGTTTTTT. As protein: CASSRGNRAGGELFF. J is TRBJ2-2 and V is TRBV14; D might be TRBD1 (6 bases). The germline V gene has CDR1 SGHDN and CDR2 FVKESK. This CDR3 spans 15 amino acids. The V gene lost 5 bases and the J gene lost 7 bases, with 17 bases spanning the gap.

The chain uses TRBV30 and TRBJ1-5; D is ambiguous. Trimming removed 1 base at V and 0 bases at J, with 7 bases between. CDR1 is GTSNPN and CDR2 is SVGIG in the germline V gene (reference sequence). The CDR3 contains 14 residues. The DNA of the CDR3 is TGTGCCTGGAGTGGAGGTTATAGCAATCAGCCCCAGCATTTT. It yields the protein CAWSGGYSNQPQHF.

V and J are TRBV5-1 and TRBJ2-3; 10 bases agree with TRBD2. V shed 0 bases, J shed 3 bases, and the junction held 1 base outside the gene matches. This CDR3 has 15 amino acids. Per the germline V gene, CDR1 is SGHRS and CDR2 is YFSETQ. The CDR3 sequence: CASSLEAGGTDTQYF. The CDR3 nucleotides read TGCGCCAGCAGCTTGGAAGCGGGAGGGACAGATACGCAGTATTTT.

The CDR3 nucleotides read TGTGCCAGCTCACCGGCTAGCGGTGCGAACACCGGGGAGCTGTTTTTT. Its protein is CASSPASGANTGELFF. The chain is built from TRBV18 and TRBJ2-2; 7 nucleotides line up with TRBD2. The CDR3 has 16 amino acids. Germline values: CDR1 KGHSH, CDR2 LQKENI. Trimming removed 3 bases from V and 0 bases from J; junction bases left unmatched: 4.

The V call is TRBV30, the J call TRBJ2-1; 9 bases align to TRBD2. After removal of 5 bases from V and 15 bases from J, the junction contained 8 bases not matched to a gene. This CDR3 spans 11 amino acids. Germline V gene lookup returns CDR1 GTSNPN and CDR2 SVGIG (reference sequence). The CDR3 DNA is TGTGCCTGGGGTAGCGGGGGCAAGAGGTTCTTC. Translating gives CAWGSGGKRFF.

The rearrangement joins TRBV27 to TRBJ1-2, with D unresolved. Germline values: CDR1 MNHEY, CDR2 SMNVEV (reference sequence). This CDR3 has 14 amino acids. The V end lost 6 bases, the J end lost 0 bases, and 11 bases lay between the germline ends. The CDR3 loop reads CASSLTWANYGYTF. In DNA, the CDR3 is TGTGCCAGCAGCTTGACATGGGCTAACTATGGCTACACCTTC.